This T cell receptor (beta chain) was recorded in a study of CXCR3-negative and CXCR3-positive naive CD8 T cells. General observations from the study: Naive CXCR3-positive and CXCR3-negative cells shared TRBV-TRBJ usage; memory cells diverged. Greater hydrophobicity was found in TRB CDR3s of CXCR3-positive naive cells than of CXCR3-negative naive cells.

The libraries of TRB cDNA were constructed through 5' RACE using UMI labels. TCRdb re-called the 5' RACE reads and shows each CDR3 protein once, DNA omitted. This table holds some 120,000 distinct CDR3 sequences. Germline lookup yields CDR1 SQVTM and CDR2 ANQGSEA. The CDR3 totals 13 residues. For this clonotype: Antigen specificity is unknown.

This sequence joins TRBV29-1 and TRBJ2-7. The TCR was taken from a human donor in good health. Some clones in this sample may be carry-over from other donors' samples. The specimen was naive CXCR3+ CD8+ T cells from blood. Subset defined: CD45RO-CCR7+CD27+CD95- naive CD8+ T cells expressing CXCR3 (TNR3+). The CDR3 protein is CSVLLANSYEQYF.